Shown below are 17 T cell receptor beta chains from a single sample sequenced in a study of Ad26.COV2.S vaccination and SARS-CoV-2 variants. This sample's treatment: 15 to 20 received Ad26.COV2.S at low or high dose, single or two shots; roughly five received placebo; per-sample allocation not given. Each sample was drawn 63 days after the first injection (of vaccine or placebo). Generated by immunoSEQ multiplex PCR, the TCRdb table keeps only in-frame clones and is missing some. The data contain some 320,000 clones, 70% to 90% of them singletons. Source: peripheral blood, taken in a trial of Ad26.COV2.S vaccine versus placebo. The receptors were sampled from a person between 18 and 59 years old who received the Ad26.COV2.S COVID-19 vaccine or a placebo.

V usage is TRBV5-3 and J usage is TRBJ2-7; weak D call: TRBD2 (7 bases). TRBV5-3 belongs to the ORF category, with a function that is uncertain. The length of the CDR3 is 24 residues. Trimming pared 2 bases from V and 0 bases from J, leaving 39 bases between. CDR3 amino acids: CARSFLPSASRRGPPRINSYEQYF. CDR3 DNA sequence: TGTGCCAGAAGCTTCCTCCCCTCGGCTTCCCGGCGGGGGCCTCCCCGGATAAACTCCTACGAGCAGTACTTC.

This clone was seen a handful of times. This sequence joins TRBV4-2 and TRBJ2-1, with TRBD2 matching 9 bases. Trimming cost V 1 base and J 3 bases; bases outside gene matches: 7. The CDR3 is made up of 17 amino acids. CDR1 and CDR2 (germline): LGHNA, YNFKEQ. CDR3 protein: CASSQGDSGGFYNEQFF. The CDR3, as DNA: TGTGCCAGCAGCCAAGGTGATAGCGGGGGATTCTACAATGAGCAGTTCTTC.

The chain recombines TRBV5-1 with TRBJ2-3; D may be TRBD1 (6 bases). Trimming pared 8 bases from V and 7 bases from J, leaving 20 bases between. The CDR3 is 14 amino acids. CDR1 SGHRS and CDR2 YFSETQ come from the germline V gene. CDR3 nucleotides: TGCGCCAGTGGGGACACCCCACCACCTAATACGCAGTATTTT. Translating it yields CASGDTPPPNTQYF.

This chain connects TRBV6-5 to TRBJ1-2; no reliable D call. Trimming shortened V by 6 bases and J by 0 bases, and 14 bases separated the two germline ends. The germline V gene has CDR1 MNHEY and CDR2 SVGAGI. This CDR3 contains 15 residues. CDR3 region: CASRYTELANYGYTF. For the CDR3, the DNA is TGTGCCAGCAGATATACAGAGTTGGCTAACTATGGCTACACCTTC.

The V gene is TRBV5-1, the J gene TRBJ1-2, with 12 bases matching TRBD1. CDR3 length equals 16 residues. The germline V gene has CDR1 SGHRS and CDR2 YFSETQ. With 4 bases clipped from V and 3 bases from J, the junction kept 7 bases outside the gene matches. This CDR3 is CASSPGQGAADYGYTF. As DNA, the CDR3 is TGCGCCAGCAGCCCGGGACAGGGGGCAGCGGACTATGGCTACACCTTC.

V and J are TRBV5-1 and TRBJ1-2; no definite D call. Germline assignment: CDR1 SGHRS and CDR2 YFSETQ. The CDR3 length is 15 residues. V gave up 0 bases and J gave up 1 base, with 10 bases separating them. CDR3 coding DNA: TGCGCCAGCAGCTTGGCCGGCAGCTTTAACTATGGCTACACCTTC. It yields the protein CASSLAGSFNYGYTF.

The chain uses TRBV6-5 and TRBJ2-2; a possible D gene is TRBD1 (5 bases). The CDR3 sequence is 14 residues long. Germline CDR1 reads MNHEY; CDR2 reads SVGAGI. V lost 6 bases, J lost 3 bases, and 11 bases lay in between. The CDR3 here is CASRKGVDTGELFF. Here the CDR3 DNA reads TGTGCCAGCAGAAAAGGGGTGGACACCGGGGAGCTGTTTTTT.

This clone was observed a single time. V is TRBV4-2 and J is TRBJ2-2; 7 bases match TRBD1. With V trimmed by 3 bases and J by 2 bases, 9 bases remained unmatched. There are 17 residues in the CDR3. CDR1 is LGHNA, CDR2 YNFKEQ, per germline. CDR3 residues: CASSHGRRGPNTGELFF. The CDR3 DNA follows: TGTGCCAGCAGCCATGGGCGTAGGGGGCCAAACACCGGGGAGCTGTTTTTT.

The chain carries TRBV20-1 and TRBJ1-1, with D unresolved. The CDR3 spans 10 residues. The V gene lost 0 bases and the J gene lost 5 bases, with 1 base spanning the gap. Per the germline V gene, CDR1 is DFQATT and CDR2 is SNEGSKA (reference sequence). The CDR3 region is CSARDTEAFF. The CDR3 bases are TGCAGTGCTAGAGATACTGAAGCTTTCTTT.

V and J are TRBV5-1 and TRBJ1-1; 9 nucleotides agree with TRBD1. CDR3 size: 15 residues. Losses at the gene ends were 0 bases for V and 10 bases for J; bases not matched to a gene: 10. The germline V gene has CDR1 SGHRS and CDR2 YFSETQ. The CDR3 bases are TGCGCCAGCAGCTTGGGCGGGACAGGGAGAGAGGGAGCTTTCTTT. Translation: CASSLGGTGREGAFF.

As concerns this clone: Other nucleotide sequences from this sample produce the same CDR3. The rearrangement joins TRBV18 to TRBJ2-7; TRBD1 agrees at 11 bases. Germline V gives CDR1 KGHSH, CDR2 LQKENI. V gave up 2 bases and J gave up 3 bases; unmatched junction bases: 0. This CDR3 contains 14 residues. The CDR3 here is CASSPGTGGYEQYF. CDR3 DNA sequence: TGTGCCAGCTCACCAGGGACAGGGGGCTACGAGCAGTACTTC.

The chain uses TRBV9 and TRBJ2-3, with TRBD2 as a possible D gene (5 bases). CDR3 length: 13 amino acids. V dropped 4 bases and J dropped 3 bases, with 9 bases sitting between them. Germline CDR1 and CDR2: SGDLS and YYNGEE. CDR3 residues: CASSPGVTDTQYF. The DNA for the CDR3 is TGTGCCAGCAGCCCCGGGGTGACAGATACGCAGTATTTT.

The chain combines TRBV15 with TRBJ2-1, with TRBD1 matching over 7 bases. Germline V gene data show CDR1 as LNHNV and CDR2 as YYDKDF (reference sequence). V dropped 0 bases and J dropped 2; count of bases not matched to a gene: 4. The CDR3 runs to 16 residues. CDR3 in DNA: TGTGCCACCAGCAGAGATCGGCAGGGGGCCTACAATGAGCAGTTCTTC. It encodes CATSRDRQGAYNEQFF.

This chain uses TRBV28 with TRBJ2-7; no definite D call. The V and J ends lost 8 bases and 6 bases respectively, with 14 bases between them. The CDR3 has 12 amino acids. Germline V lookup: CDR1 MDHEN, CDR2 SYDVKM. This CDR3 reads CASRRDTLEQYF. CDR3 coding DNA: TGTGCCAGCCGGCGAGACACCCTCGAGCAGTACTTC.

This chain joins TRBV30 and TRBJ2-5, with 9 bases that match TRBD2. Germline assignment: CDR1 GTSNPN and CDR2 SVGIG (reference sequence). This CDR3 contains 16 residues. The ends lost 2 bases at V and 0 bases at J; junction bases unmatched: 7. This chain's CDR3 is CAWSPPRGGDQETQYF. The CDR3 region has the DNA TGTGCCTGGAGTCCCCCCCGCGGGGGGGACCAAGAGACCCAGTACTTC.

The J gene is TRBJ2-6, the V gene TRBV30; 8 bases agree with TRBD2. From germline, CDR1 is GTSNPN and CDR2 SVGIG (reference sequence). The CDR3 has 16 amino acids. The ends lost 4 bases at V and 0 bases at J; junction bases unmatched: 5. CDR3 DNA sequence: TGTGCCTGGAACGAGCGGGAGCGCTCTGGGGCCAACGTCCTGACTTTC. Translating it yields CAWNERERSGANVLTF.

This rearrangement joins TRBV5-1 to TRBJ2-3, with 8 bases lining up with TRBD2. In germline, CDR1 is SGHRS, CDR2 YFSETQ. With V trimmed by 0 bases and J by 0 bases, 3 bases remained unmatched. This CDR3 has 16 amino acids. The CDR3 is CASSLGRGASTDTQYF. CDR3 coding DNA: TGCGCCAGCAGCTTGGGGCGGGGGGCTAGCACAGATACGCAGTATTTT.